Below, 30 T cell receptor beta chains from the same sample are listed, as sequenced in a study of blood T cell repertoires in COVID-19. Here immunoSEQ multiplex PCR was the method, and the copy in TCRdb shows in-frame clones only, minus some. The table records 270,000 or so clones, roughly nine tenths of them present only once. The sample was peripheral blood. The source of these receptors is a woman aged 30 to 39 with COVID-19, enrolled during active disease.

This clone was counted only a few times. The rearrangement uses TRBV6-1 and TRBJ2-2, with TRBD2 as a possible D gene (5 bases). Germline CDR1 MNHNS, CDR2 SASEGT. The CDR3 has 14 amino acids. Trimming took off 2 bases at V and 6 bases at J, with 10 bases between the two ends. The CDR3, as DNA: TGTGCCAGCAGTGAAAAACTAGATTCCGGGGAGCTGTTTTTT. It encodes CASSEKLDSGELFF.

The chain combines TRBV15 with TRBJ2-7; no clear D gene. V gave up 0 bases and J gave up 4 bases, with 16 bases separating them. The CDR3 totals 16 residues. Germline V gene data show CDR1 as LNHNV and CDR2 as YYDKDF (reference sequence). CDR3 DNA: TGTGCCACCAGCAGAGATAGCCCCGGGTACGGGTACGAGCAGTACTTC. It specifies CATSRDSPGYGYEQYF.

The V call is TRBV9, the J call TRBJ2-5, with D possibly matching TRBD2 (6 bases). Germline lookup yields CDR1 SGDLS and CDR2 YYNGEE. Trimming shortened V by 5 bases and J by 5 bases, and 13 bases separated the two germline ends. The CDR3 is 13 amino acids. The CDR3 sequence is CASRPEGRETQYF. The DNA for the CDR3 is TGTGCCAGCAGACCGGAGGGGCGGGAGACCCAGTACTTC.

The V and J genes are TRBV6-5 and TRBJ1-1; 9 bases map to TRBD1. Trimming took 4 bases from V and 2 from J; bases not matched to a gene: 5. The CDR3 is made up of 15 amino acids. Germline-derived CDR1 and CDR2 are MNHEY and SVGAGI. CDR3 sequence reads: CASSFRTGVNTEAFF. CDR3 nucleotide sequence: TGTGCCAGCAGTTTTCGGACAGGGGTAAACACTGAAGCTTTCTTT.

This clone was counted a few times. The chain employs TRBV9 and TRBJ1-5; 7 positions match TRBD1. Unmatched junction bases numbered 8, after V lost 4 bases and J lost 4 bases. CDR1 and CDR2 from the germline V gene are SGDLS and YYNGEE. There are 15 residues in the CDR3. The CDR3 DNA follows: TGTGCCAGCAGCCCAGAAGCAGGGGGGAATCAGCCCCAGCATTTT. It is translated as CASSPEAGGNQPQHF.

The DNA for the CDR3 is TGTGCCAGCAGCTTATCCGTAGCGGGGCTAAGCGATGAGCAGTTCTTC. This sequence encodes CASSLSVAGLSDEQFF. The chain links TRBV7-6 to TRBJ2-1; 8 bases agree with TRBD2. The J segment lost 8 bases and the V segment lost 2 bases, leaving 11 bases of the junction unmatched. Germline CDR1 and CDR2: SGHVS and FNYEAQ. This CDR3 spans 16 amino acids.

The chain carries TRBV2 and TRBJ2-2, with a possible D match to TRBD2 (5 bases). Trimming removed 7 bases at V and 2 bases at J, with 8 bases between. CDR3 length equals 13 residues. Germline V gene data show CDR1 as SNHLY and CDR2 as FYNNEI. Here the CDR3 DNA reads TGTGCCAGCACCCTAGCTAACACCGGGGAGCTGTTTTTT. Residues: CASTLANTGELFF.

The rearrangement uses TRBV6-5 and TRBJ1-6; no clear D gene. The ends were cut back, 6 bases at V and 0 bases at J, with 6 bases in the middle. The CDR3 length is 14 residues. Looked up from germline, CDR1 is MNHEY and CDR2 is SVGAGI. CDR3: CASRVDSYNSPLHF. The DNA for the CDR3 is TGTGCCAGCAGGGTAGACTCCTATAATTCACCCCTCCACTTT.

The chain has TRBV4-1 and TRBJ2-7; 8 bases line up with TRBD1. Germline V gene data show CDR1 as MGHRA and CDR2 as YSYEKL. This CDR3 comprises 15 residues. Trimming at V came to 4 bases and at J to 5 bases, leaving 10 bases not matched to a gene. CDR3 bases: TGCGCCAGCAGCCCATGGCGGGACAGGTTCAACGAGCAGTACTTC. This gives the protein CASSPWRDRFNEQYF.

The rearrangement joins TRBV6-5 to TRBJ2-7; D is possibly TRBD1 (6 bases). This CDR3 has 13 residues. CDR1 and CDR2 from the germline V gene are MNHEY and SVGAGI. The ends were cut back, 9 bases at V and 6 bases at J, with 18 bases in the middle. The CDR3 protein is CASRRGSRGEQYF. The CDR3 DNA follows: TGTGCCAGTCGACGGGGATCCAGGGGCGAGCAGTACTTC.

A single count supports this clone. The genes are TRBV19 and TRBJ2-4; 7 bases map to TRBD2. Germline V gene sequence: CDR1 LNHDA, CDR2 SQIVND (reference sequence). CDR3 length: 17 residues. V gave up 4 bases and J gave up 3 bases; unmatched junction bases: 12. CDR3 residues: CASSRKGTTFDKNIQYF. In nucleotides, the CDR3 is TGTGCCAGTAGTAGGAAAGGGACTACTTTTGACAAAAACATTCAGTACTTC. The full variable domain, in which reference TRBV19 and TRBJ2-4 provide the parts outside the CDR3, is DGGITQSPKYLFRKEGQNVTLSCEQNLNHDAMYWYRQDPGQGLRLIYYSQIVNDFQKGDIAEGYSVSREKKESFPLTVTSAQKNPTAFYLCASSRKGTTFDKNIQYFGAGTRLSVL.

The V call is TRBV6-5, the J call TRBJ1-6, with D uncertain. Trimming cost V 5 bases and J 9 bases, with 11 bases left between them. This CDR3 spans 13 amino acids. Germline V gene data show CDR1 as MNHEY and CDR2 as SVGAGI. The chain's CDR3 is CASSSQLGSPLHF. CDR3 nucleotide sequence: TGTGCCAGCAGTAGCCAACTCGGTTCACCCCTCCACTTT.

This clone was observed a single time. V is TRBV10-1 and J is TRBJ1-3, with TRBD1 matching over 9 bases. Unmatched junction bases numbered 2, after V lost 3 bases and J lost 2 bases. The CDR3 has 15 amino acids. The V gene's germline CDR1 is WNHNN and CDR2 SYGVQD (reference sequence). In nucleotides, the CDR3 is TGCGCCAGCAGTGACGGGACAGGGACTGGAAACACCATATATTTT. It translates to CASSDGTGTGNTIYF.

The count of this clone is one. This rearrangement joins TRBV24-1 to TRBJ2-3; 11 positions agree with TRBD1. This CDR3 has 17 amino acids. Germline values: CDR1 KGHDR, CDR2 SFDVKD. The V gene end was trimmed by 4 bases and the J gene end by 6 bases; junction bases not matched to a gene: 11. CDR3 nucleotides: TGTGCCACCAGTGAGTTTGGGACAGGGGGGTTGAATGATACGCAGTATTTT. Residues: CATSEFGTGGLNDTQYF.

Comments on this clone: This sequence is one base from a far larger clone and is likely a read error. The genes are TRBV4-1 and TRBJ2-2, with D possibly TRBD1 on 5 matching bases. The CDR3 length is 13 residues. V was trimmed by 6 bases and J by 1 base, leaving 6 bases between them. The germline gives CDR1 MGHRA, CDR2 YSYEKL. For the CDR3, the DNA is TGCGCCAGCAGACAGGAGAACACCGGGGAGCTGTTTTTT. This encodes CASRQENTGELFF.

The chain uses TRBV3-1 (or the pseudogene TRBV3-2) and TRBJ1-2; the D gene is possibly TRBD1 (5 bases). Germline assignment: CDR1 LGHDT and CDR2 YNNKEL (reference sequence). This CDR3 has 14 amino acids. Deletions cut 1 base from V and 8 bases from J, with 14 bases between. CDR3 amino acids: CASSQGQGTRGYTF. The CDR3 DNA is TGTGCCAGCAGCCAAGGGCAAGGGACTCGCGGCTACACCTTC.

V and J are TRBV6-5 and TRBJ1-4, with D possibly matching TRBD1 (6 bases). V was trimmed by 7 bases and J by 4 bases, leaving 13 bases between them. Germline lookup yields CDR1 MNHEY and CDR2 SVGAGI. The CDR3 contains 14 residues. The CDR3 loop reads CASIRPDSNEKLFF. The DNA for the CDR3 is TGTGCCAGCATCCGTCCGGACAGTAATGAAAAACTGTTTTTT.

The chain employs TRBV5-5 and TRBJ2-7; D remains ambiguous. Germline V CDR1 and CDR2: SGHKS, YYEKEE (reference sequence). V was pared by 4 bases and J by 4 bases, with 12 bases between. The CDR3 runs to 13 residues. CDR3 amino acids: CASSQAIEYEQYF. CDR3 nucleotides: TGTGCCAGCAGCCAGGCCATAGAGTACGAGCAGTACTTC.

The chain links TRBV5-1 to TRBJ1-1; D gene ambiguous. The CDR3 length is 14 residues. Germline CDR1 and CDR2: SGHRS and YFSETQ. Trimming cost V 4 bases and J 3 bases, with 13 bases left between them. The CDR3 DNA reads as TGCGCCAGCAGCCTTAACCTTCGGGACACTGAAGCTTTCTTT. Its protein product is CASSLNLRDTEAFF. The complete variable domain, with remaining parts taken from reference TRBV5-1 and TRBJ1-1, reads KAGVTQTPRYLIKTRGQQVTLSCSPISGHRSVSWYQQTPGQGLQFLFEYFSETQRNKGNFPGRFSGRQFSNSRSEMNVSTLELGDSALYLCASSLNLRDTEAFFGQGTRLTVV.

The chain uses TRBV6-1 and TRBJ1-2; D not certain. V shed 4 bases and J shed 2 bases, with 5 bases lying between them. The length of the CDR3 is 12 residues. Germline values: CDR1 MNHNS, CDR2 SASEGT. Here the CDR3 reads CASSAGNYGYTF. The CDR3 DNA reads TGTGCCAGCAGTGCAGGAAACTATGGCTACACCTTC.

The chain has TRBV7-9 and TRBJ2-1, with a weak D call TRBD2 (6 bases). Per germline, CDR1 SEHNR and CDR2 FQNEAQ (reference sequence). The CDR3 is made up of 14 amino acids. Trimming left V 6 bases short and J 5 bases short, with 14 bases between. CDR3 amino acids: CASRQPGLNNEQFF. The CDR3 coding sequence is TGTGCCAGCAGGCAACCGGGACTGAACAATGAGCAGTTCTTC.

The V and J genes are TRBV28 and TRBJ1-2; no clear D gene. The CDR3 has 12 residues. Trimming took off 3 bases at V and 3 bases at J, with 5 bases between the two ends. Per germline, CDR1 MDHEN and CDR2 SYDVKM. The CDR3 region is CASSFGHYGYTF. In DNA, the CDR3 is TGTGCCAGCAGTTTCGGTCACTATGGCTACACCTTC.

The V call is TRBV4-2, the J call TRBJ2-5; D might be TRBD1 (6 bases). The V end was cut by 0 bases, the J end by 5 bases, with 13 bases between. Germline lookup yields CDR1 LGHNA and CDR2 YNFKEQ. The CDR3 covers 15 residues. The CDR3 coding sequence is TGTGCCAGCAGCCAAGATCGTGCCCAGGGGGAGACCCAGTACTTC. It translates to CASSQDRAQGETQYF.

V usage is TRBV4-1 and J usage is TRBJ2-7; 8 bases fit TRBD2. Germline values: CDR1 MGHRA, CDR2 YSYEKL. The CDR3 runs to 16 residues. After removal of 4 bases from V and 2 bases from J, the junction contained 10 bases not matched to a gene. CDR3 nucleotide sequence: TGCGCCAGCAGCCTTTCTCGGGACGGGGGGGCCTACGAGCAGTACTTC. It codes for CASSLSRDGGAYEQYF.

This chain uses TRBV27 with TRBJ2-5, with D perhaps matching TRBD2 (7 bases). CDR1 MNHEY and CDR2 SMNVEV come from the germline V gene (reference sequence). This CDR3 region has 14 residues. The ends were cut back, 8 bases at V and 5 bases at J, with 18 bases in the middle. The CDR3: CASPKGGAGETQYF. The DNA for the CDR3 is TGTGCCAGCCCCAAAGGGGGAGCGGGGGAGACCCAGTACTTC.

J is TRBJ2-3 and V is TRBV4-1, with D possibly TRBD2 on 5 matching bases. The germline CDR1 and CDR2 sequences are MGHRA and YSYEKL. Trimming removed 0 bases from V and 1 base from J, with 11 bases in between. The CDR3 contains 16 residues. The CDR3 spells CASSQDTSGRTDTQYF. For the CDR3, the DNA is TGCGCCAGCAGCCAAGATACCAGCGGTCGCACAGATACGCAGTATTTT.

The chain uses TRBV19 and TRBJ2-1; the D gene is possibly TRBD1 (5 bases). This CDR3 contains 15 residues. V lost 3 bases and J lost 7, with 16 bases in between. Germline-derived CDR1 and CDR2 are LNHDA and SQIVND (reference sequence). Written as DNA, the CDR3 is TGTGCCAGTAGTATCGACAGCCCCTCACGGAATGAGCAGTTCTTC. This sequence encodes CASSIDSPSRNEQFF. The full variable domain, in which reference TRBV19 and TRBJ2-1 provide the parts outside the CDR3, is DGGITQSPKYLFRKEGQNVTLSCEQNLNHDAMYWYRQDPGQGLRLIYYSQIVNDFQKGDIAEGYSVSREKKESFPLTVTSAQKNPTAFYLCASSIDSPSRNEQFFGPGTRLTVL.

This clone has a handful of counts. The rearrangement joins TRBV2 to TRBJ2-7; the D gene is possibly TRBD1 (6 bases). Germline CDR1 reads SNHLY; CDR2 reads FYNNEI. V was trimmed by 6 bases and J by 2 bases, leaving 20 bases between them. This CDR3 has 16 residues. The CDR3 DNA reads TGTGCCAGCAGGGGGGTGACAGGAGCACTTCCCTACGAGCAGTACTTC. This codes for CASRGVTGALPYEQYF.

J is TRBJ2-7 and V is TRBV19; D perhaps matches TRBD2 (5 bases). The length of the CDR3 is 14 residues. Trimming removed 7 bases at V and 2 bases at J, with 15 bases between. Germline V gene sequence: CDR1 LNHDA, CDR2 SQIVND (reference sequence). The CDR3 spells CASTPSSGTYEQYF. In nucleotides, the CDR3 is TGTGCCAGTACGCCATCCTCGGGAACCTACGAGCAGTACTTC.

The rearrangement uses TRBV21-1 and TRBJ2-7; the table's D call, TRBD2, was not checked against the DNA. TRBV21-1 corresponds to a pseudogene. This CDR3 contains 18 residues. The chain's CDR3 is CASSKASSGGRGIYEQYF. CDR3 DNA sequence: TGTGCCAGCAGCAAAGCGTCTAGCGGGGGCCGGGGGATATACGAGCAGTACTTC.